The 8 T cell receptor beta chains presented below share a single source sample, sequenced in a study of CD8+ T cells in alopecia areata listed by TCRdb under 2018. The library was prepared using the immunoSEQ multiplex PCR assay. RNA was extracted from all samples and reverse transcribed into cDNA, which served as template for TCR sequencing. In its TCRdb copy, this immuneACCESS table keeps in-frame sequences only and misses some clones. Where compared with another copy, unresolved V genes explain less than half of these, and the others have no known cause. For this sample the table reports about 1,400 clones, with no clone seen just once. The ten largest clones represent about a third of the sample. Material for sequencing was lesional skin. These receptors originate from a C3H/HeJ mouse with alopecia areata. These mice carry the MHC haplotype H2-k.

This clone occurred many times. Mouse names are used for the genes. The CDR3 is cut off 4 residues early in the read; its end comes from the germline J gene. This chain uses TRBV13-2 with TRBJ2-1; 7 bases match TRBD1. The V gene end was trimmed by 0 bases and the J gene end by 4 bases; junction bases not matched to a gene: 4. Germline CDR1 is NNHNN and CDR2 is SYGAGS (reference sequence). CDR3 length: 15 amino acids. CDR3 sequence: CASGDATGPYAEQFF. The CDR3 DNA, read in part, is TGTGCCAGCGGTGATGCGACAGGGCCATATGCT.

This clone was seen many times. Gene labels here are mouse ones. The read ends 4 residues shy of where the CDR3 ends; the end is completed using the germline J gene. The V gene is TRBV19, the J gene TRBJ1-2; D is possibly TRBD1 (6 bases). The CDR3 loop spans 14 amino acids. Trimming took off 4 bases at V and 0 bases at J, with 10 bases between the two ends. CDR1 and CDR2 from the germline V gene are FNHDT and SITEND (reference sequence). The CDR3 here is CASSRDTANSDYTF. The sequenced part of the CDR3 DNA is TGTGCCAGCAGTCGGGACACCGCAAACTCC. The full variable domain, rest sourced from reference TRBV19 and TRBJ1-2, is GGIITQTPKFLIGQEGQKLTLKCQQNFNHDTMYWYRQDSGKGLRLIYYSITENDLQKGDLSEGYDASREKKSSFSLTVTSAQKNEMAVFLCASSRDTANSDYTFGSGTRLLVI.

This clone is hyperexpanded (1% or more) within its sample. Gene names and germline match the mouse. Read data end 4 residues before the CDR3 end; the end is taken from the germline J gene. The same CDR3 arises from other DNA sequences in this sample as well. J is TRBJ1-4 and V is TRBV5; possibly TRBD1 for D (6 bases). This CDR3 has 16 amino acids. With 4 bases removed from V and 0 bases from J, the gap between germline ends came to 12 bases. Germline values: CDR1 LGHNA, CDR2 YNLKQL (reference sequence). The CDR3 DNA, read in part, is TGTGCCAGCAGCCGCTCCAGGGGAATTTCCAACGAA. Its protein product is CASSRSRGISNE. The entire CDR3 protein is CASSRSRGISNERLFF.

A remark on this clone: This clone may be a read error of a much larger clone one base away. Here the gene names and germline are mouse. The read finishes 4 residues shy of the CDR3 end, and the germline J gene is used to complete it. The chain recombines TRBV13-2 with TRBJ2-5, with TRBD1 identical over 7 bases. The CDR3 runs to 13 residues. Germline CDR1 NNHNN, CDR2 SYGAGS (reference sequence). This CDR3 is CASSPGTEDTQYF. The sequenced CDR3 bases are TGTGCCAGCAGTCCCGGGACAGAAGAC.

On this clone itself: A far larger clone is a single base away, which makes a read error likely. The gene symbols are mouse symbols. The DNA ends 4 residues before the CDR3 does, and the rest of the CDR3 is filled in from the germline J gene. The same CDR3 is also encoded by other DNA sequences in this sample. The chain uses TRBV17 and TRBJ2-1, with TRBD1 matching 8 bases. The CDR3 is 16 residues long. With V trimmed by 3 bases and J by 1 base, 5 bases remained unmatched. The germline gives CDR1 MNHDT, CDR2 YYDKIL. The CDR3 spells CASSRAGTGNYAEQFF. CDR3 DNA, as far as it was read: TGTGCTAGCAGTAGGGCCGGGACAGGCAACTATGCT.

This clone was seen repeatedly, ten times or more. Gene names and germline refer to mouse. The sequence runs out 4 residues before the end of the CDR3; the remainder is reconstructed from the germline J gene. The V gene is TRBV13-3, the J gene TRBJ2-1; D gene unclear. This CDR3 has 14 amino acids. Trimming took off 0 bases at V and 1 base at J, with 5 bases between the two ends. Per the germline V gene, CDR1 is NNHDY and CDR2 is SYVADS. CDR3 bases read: TGTGCCAGCAGTGATGCACAGAACTATGCT. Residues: CASSDAQNYA. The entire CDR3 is CASSDAQNYAEQFF.

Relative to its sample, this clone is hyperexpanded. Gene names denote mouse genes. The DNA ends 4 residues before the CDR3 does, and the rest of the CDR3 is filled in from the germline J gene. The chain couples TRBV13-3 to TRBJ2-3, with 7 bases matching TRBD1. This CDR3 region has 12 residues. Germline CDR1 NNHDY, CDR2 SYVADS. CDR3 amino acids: CASTHRGETLYF. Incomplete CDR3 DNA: TGTGCCAGCACGCACAGGGGAGAA.

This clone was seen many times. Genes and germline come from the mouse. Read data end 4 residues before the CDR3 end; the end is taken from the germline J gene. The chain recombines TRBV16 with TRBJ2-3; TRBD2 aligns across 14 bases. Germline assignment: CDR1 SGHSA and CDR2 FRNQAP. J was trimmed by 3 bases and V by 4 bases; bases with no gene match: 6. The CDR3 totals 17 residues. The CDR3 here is CASSSGDWGGGAETLYF. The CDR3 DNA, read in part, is TGTGCAAGCAGCTCCGGGGACTGGGGGGGCGGGGCAGAA.